The T cell receptor (beta chain) under discussion was sequenced for a study of spatial heterogeneity in lung cancer. Study context: The donor group consisted of 72 patients who had untreated, early-stage non-small cell lung cancer. Findings and limits, study-wide: Tumor TCRs that were ubiquitous and expanded showed up in blood more at resection than follow-up.

As concerns this clonotype: As yet, its antigen is unknown.

Time point defined: blood at routine non-recurrence follow-up after resection. The library protocol tagged each TCR cDNA with a unique molecular identifier. Each CDR3 protein is one row after TCRdb ran MiXCR on the 5' RACE reads. Found here are some 41,000 distinct CDR3 sequences, around 21% of them singletons; the top ten hold approximately 7.2%. Source: PBMCs, taken at follow-up. This receptor was obtained from a female donor with early-stage non-small cell lung cancer.

The chain's CDR3 is CASRVRQATGELFF. As DNA, the CDR3 is TGCGCCAGCAGGGTGAGACAGGCCACCGGGGAGCTGTTTTTT. The rearrangement joins TRBV5-1 to TRBJ2-2; possible D gene TRBD1, 6 bases. The CDR3 contains 14 residues. Germline values: CDR1 SGHRS, CDR2 YFSETQ. V was cut by 5 bases and J by 4 bases, with 12 bases left in between.